The clone carrying this T cell receptor beta chain was detected a few times. The target antigen is unknown. The entry originates in a study of T-cell reconstitution after alpha-beta-depleted transplantation in children. General study results and limits: Alpha-beta T cells about two months after transplant reportedly derived from several hundred expanded graft clones. It was surviving recipient T cells and thymic progenitors that gave some patients high TCRbeta diversity at day 60.

The authors prepared the TCRbeta library with unique molecular identifiers. TCRdb re-called the PCR reads with MiXCR, one entry per CDR3 protein. Of hundreds of thousands of distinct CDR3 sequences in the sample, 15% to 20% are singletons; the top ten hold less than 30%. This CDR3 is 14 amino acids long. V lost 6 bases and J 8 bases, leaving 16 bases between the germline ends. The sequence derives from a boy in the first two years of life who had a stem cell transplant for Wiskott-Aldrich syndrome, so the T cells may come from the graft donor. V and J are TRBV12-3 or TRBV12-4 and TRBJ1-4; D unclear. This specimen consisted of PBMCs, mostly from graft donor cells, obtained 360 days after TCRalphabeta/CD19-depleted stem cell transplant. The CDR3 reads CASRGRRPREKLFF. For the CDR3, the DNA is TGTGCCAGCAGGGGCCGCCGACCTAGAGAAAAACTGTTTTTT.